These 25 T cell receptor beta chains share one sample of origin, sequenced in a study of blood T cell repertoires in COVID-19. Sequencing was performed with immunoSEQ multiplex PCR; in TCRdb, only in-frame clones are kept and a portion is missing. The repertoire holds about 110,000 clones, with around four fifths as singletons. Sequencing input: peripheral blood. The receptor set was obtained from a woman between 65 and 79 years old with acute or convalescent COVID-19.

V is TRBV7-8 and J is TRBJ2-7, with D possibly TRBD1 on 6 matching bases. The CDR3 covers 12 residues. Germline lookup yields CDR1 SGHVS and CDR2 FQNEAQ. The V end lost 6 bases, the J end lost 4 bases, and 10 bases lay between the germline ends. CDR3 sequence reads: CASSPDRYEQYV. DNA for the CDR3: TGTGCCAGCAGTCCGGACAGATACGAGCAGTACGTC.

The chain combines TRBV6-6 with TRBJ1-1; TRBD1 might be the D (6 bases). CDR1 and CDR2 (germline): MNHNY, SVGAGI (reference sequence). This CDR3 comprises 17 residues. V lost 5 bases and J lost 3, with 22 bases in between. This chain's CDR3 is CASSHITGWVGHTEAFF. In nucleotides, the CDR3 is TGTGCCAGCAGTCACATTACAGGGTGGGTTGGACACACTGAAGCTTTCTTT.

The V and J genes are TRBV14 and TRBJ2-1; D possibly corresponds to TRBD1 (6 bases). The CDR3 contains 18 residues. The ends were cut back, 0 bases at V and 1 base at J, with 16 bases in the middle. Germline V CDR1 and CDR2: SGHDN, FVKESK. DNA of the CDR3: TGTGCCAGCAGCCAAGAAGGTCGCACAGGGCCTTCCTACAATGAGCAGTTCTTC. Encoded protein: CASSQEGRTGPSYNEQFF.

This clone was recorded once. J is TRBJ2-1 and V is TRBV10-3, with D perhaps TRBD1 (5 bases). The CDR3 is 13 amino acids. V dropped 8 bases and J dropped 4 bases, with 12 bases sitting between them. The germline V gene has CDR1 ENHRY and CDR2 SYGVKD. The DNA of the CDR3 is TGTGCCATCGCCAGGGAACGGTACAATGAGCAGTTCTTC. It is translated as CAIARERYNEQFF.

The CDR3 coding sequence is TGTGCCAGCAGCGTAGATGTACAGCGGGGGCGCACAGATACGCAGTATTTT. Protein product: CASSVDVQRGRTDTQYF. The rearrangement joins TRBV9 to TRBJ2-3; TRBD2 matches at 8 bases. Looked up from germline, CDR1 is SGDLS and CDR2 is YYNGEE. CDR3 size: 17 residues. V gave up 0 bases and J gave up 1 base; unmatched junction bases: 7.

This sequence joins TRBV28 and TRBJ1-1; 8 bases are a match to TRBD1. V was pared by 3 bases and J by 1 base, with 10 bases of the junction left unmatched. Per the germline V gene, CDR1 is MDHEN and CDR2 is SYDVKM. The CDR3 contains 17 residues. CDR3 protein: CASSFRQGASRNTEAFF. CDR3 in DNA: TGTGCCAGCAGTTTTCGCCAGGGGGCTTCGCGGAACACTGAAGCTTTCTTT.

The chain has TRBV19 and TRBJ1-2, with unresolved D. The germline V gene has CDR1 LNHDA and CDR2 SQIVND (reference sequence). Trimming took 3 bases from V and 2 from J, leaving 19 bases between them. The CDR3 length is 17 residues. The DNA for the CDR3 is TGTGCCAGTAGTATGTACTCGGCCGGAGGATCGAACTATGGCTACACCTTC. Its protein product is CASSMYSAGGSNYGYTF.

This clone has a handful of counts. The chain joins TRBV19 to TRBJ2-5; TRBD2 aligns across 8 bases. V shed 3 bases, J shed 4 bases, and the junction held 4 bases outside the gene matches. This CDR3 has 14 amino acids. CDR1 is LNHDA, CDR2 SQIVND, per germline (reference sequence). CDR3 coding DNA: TGTGCCAGTAGTATCGGGACTAGTCCAGAGACCCAGTACTTC. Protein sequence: CASSIGTSPETQYF.

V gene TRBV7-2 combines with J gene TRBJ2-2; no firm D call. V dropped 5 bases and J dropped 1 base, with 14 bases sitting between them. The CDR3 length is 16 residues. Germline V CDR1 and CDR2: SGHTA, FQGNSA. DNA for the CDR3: TGTGCCAGCAGCGGGCCGTGGGTGCAGAACACCGGGGAGCTGTTTTTT. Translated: CASSGPWVQNTGELFF. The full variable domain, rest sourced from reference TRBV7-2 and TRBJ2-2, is GAGVSQSPSNKVTEKGKDVELRCDPISGHTALYWYRQSLGQGLEFLIYFQGNSAPDKSGLPSDRFSAERTGGSVSTLTIQRTQQEDSAVYLCASSGPWVQNTGELFFGEGSRLTVL.

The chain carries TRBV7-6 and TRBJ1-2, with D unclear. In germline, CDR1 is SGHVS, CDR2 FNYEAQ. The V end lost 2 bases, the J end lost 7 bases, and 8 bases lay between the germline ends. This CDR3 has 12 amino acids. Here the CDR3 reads CASSLQGSGYTF. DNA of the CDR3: TGTGCCAGCAGCTTACAAGGGAGTGGCTACACCTTC.

The CDR3: CATKTGASGSDEQFF. The DNA for the CDR3 is TGTGCCACCAAAACCGGGGCTAGCGGGAGTGATGAGCAGTTCTTC. V and J are TRBV19 and TRBJ2-1, with TRBD2 matching over 10 bases. V lost 10 bases, J lost 8 bases, and 14 bases stayed unmatched. The CDR3 length is 15 residues. Germline CDR1 and CDR2: LNHDA and SQIVND (reference sequence).

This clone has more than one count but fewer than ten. DNA for the CDR3: TGTGCCAGCACCTCCGGAGGACGGGGGGGGAGTTTTGGTGAGCAGTACGTC. Amino acid sequence: CASTSGGRGGSFGEQYV. The gene calls are TRBV28 and TRBJ2-7, with 8 bases matching TRBD2. CDR1 and CDR2 from the germline V gene are MDHEN and SYDVKM. The CDR3 extends over 17 amino acids. J gave up 7 bases and V 7 bases, and 21 bases lay outside the gene matches.

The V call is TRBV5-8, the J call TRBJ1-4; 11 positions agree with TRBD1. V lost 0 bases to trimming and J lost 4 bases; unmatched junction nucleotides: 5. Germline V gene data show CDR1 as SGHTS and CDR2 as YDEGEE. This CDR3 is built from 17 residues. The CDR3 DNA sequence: TGTGCCAGCAGCTTGGGGACAGGGGGCGCAGATAATGAAAAACTGTTTTTT. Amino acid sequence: CASSLGTGGADNEKLFF. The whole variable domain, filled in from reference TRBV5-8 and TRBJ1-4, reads EAGVTQSPTHLIKTRGQQATLRCSPISGHTSVYWYQQALGLGLQFLLWYDEGEERNRGNFPPRFSGRQFPNYSSELNVNALELEDSALYLCASSLGTGGADNEKLFFGSGTQLSVL.

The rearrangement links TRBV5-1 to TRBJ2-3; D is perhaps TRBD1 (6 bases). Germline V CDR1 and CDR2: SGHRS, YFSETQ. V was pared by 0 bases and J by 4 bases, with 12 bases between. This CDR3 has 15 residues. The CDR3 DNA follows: TGCGCCAGCAGCTTGGCCCAGGGGCACCCAGATACGCAGTATTTT. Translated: CASSLAQGHPDTQYF.

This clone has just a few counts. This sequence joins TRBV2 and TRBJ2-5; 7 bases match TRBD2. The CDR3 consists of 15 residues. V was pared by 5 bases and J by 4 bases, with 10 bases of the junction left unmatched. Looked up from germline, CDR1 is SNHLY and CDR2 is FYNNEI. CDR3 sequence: CASSRDRGGAETQYF. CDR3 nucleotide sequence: TGTGCCAGCAGTCGAGATCGGGGAGGGGCAGAGACCCAGTACTTC.

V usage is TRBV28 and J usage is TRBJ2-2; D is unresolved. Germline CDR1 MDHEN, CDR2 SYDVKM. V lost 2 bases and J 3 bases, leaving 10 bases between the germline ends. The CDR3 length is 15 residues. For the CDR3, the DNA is TGTGCCAGCAGTTTAGTTCAGCGTTACACCGGGGAGCTGTTTTTT. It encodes CASSLVQRYTGELFF.

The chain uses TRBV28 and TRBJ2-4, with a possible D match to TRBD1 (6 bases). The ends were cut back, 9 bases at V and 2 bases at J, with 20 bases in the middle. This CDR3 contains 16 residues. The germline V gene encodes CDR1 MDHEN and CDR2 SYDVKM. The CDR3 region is CASQQGLVITKNIQYF. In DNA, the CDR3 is TGTGCCAGTCAGCAGGGGCTGGTTATAACCAAAAACATTCAGTACTTC.

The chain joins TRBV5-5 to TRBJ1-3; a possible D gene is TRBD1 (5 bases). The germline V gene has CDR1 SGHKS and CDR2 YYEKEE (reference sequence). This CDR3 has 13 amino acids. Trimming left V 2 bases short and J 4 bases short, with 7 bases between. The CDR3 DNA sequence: TGTGCCAGCAGCTTTGACAGCGGAAACACCATATATTTT. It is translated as CASSFDSGNTIYF.

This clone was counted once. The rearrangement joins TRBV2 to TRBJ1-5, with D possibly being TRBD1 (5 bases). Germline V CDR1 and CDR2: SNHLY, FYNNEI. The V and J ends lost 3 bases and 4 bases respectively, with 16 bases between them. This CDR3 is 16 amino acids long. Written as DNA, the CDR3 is TGTGCCAGCAGTGAGGGGGGAGGGATAGAGAATCAGCCCCAGCATTTT. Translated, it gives CASSEGGGIENQPQHF.

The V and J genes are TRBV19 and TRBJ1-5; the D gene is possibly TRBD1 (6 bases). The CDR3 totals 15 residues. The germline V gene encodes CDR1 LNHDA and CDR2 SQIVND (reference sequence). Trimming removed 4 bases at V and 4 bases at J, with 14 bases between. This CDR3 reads CASSTRTETNQPQHF. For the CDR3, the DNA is TGTGCCAGTAGTACCAGGACAGAAACTAATCAGCCCCAGCATTTT.

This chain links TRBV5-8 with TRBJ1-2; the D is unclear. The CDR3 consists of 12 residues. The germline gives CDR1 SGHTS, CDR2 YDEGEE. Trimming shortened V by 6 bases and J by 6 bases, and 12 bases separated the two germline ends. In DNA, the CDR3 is TGTGCCAGCACCCCCCGAGCGAATGGCTACACCTTC. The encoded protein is CASTPRANGYTF.

The CDR3: CASSYGGRFTGELFF. The CDR3 coding sequence is TGTGCCAGCAGTTACGGGGGCAGATTCACCGGGGAGCTGTTTTTT. The rearrangement links TRBV6-2 or TRBV6-3 to TRBJ2-2; TRBD1 might be the D (6 bases). The germline gives CDR1 MNHEY, CDR2 SVGEGT. There are 15 residues in the CDR3. The V and J ends lost 2 bases and 4 bases respectively, with 11 bases between them.

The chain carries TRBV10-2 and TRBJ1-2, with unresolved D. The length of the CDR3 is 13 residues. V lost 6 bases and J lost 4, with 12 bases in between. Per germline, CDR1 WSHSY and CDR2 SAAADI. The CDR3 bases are TGCGCCAGCAGGGGCCTAGGGAGCTATGGCTACACCTTC. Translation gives CASRGLGSYGYTF.

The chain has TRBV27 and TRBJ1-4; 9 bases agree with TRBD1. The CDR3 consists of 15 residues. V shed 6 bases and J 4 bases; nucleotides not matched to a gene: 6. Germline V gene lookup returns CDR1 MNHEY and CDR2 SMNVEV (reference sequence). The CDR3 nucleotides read TGTGCCAGCAGGCCACGACAGGGGGTTAATGAAAAACTGTTTTTT. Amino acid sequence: CASRPRQGVNEKLFF.

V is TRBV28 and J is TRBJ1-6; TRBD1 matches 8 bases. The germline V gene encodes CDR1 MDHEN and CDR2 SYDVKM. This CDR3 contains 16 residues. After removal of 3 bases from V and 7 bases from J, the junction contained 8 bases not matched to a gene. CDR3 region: CASSLFAGGGNSPLHF. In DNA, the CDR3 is TGTGCCAGCAGTTTGTTCGCAGGGGGCGGAAATTCACCCCTCCACTTT.